Shown below are 10 T cell receptor beta chains from a single sample sequenced in a study of cytomegalovirus exposure and HLA in healthy donors. 13 Jbeta primers and 60 Vbeta primers were used for the PCR. Produced via immunoSEQ multiplex PCR; TCRdb's table is partial and in-frame only. This table has about 94,000 clones, around four fifths appearing once. The sample taken for sequencing was PBMCs. The receptors were sampled from a woman between 55 and 75 years old in good health and CMV-seronegative.

This clone turned up a few times. The rearrangement joins TRBV27 to TRBJ1-2; D is perhaps TRBD1 (5 bases). The germline V and J ends were trimmed by 0 bases and 9 bases, with 11 bases remaining between them. Germline values: CDR1 MNHEY, CDR2 SMNVEV (reference sequence). The CDR3 loop spans 13 amino acids. The CDR3 spells CASSLSRRGSYTF. The CDR3 DNA reads as TGTGCCAGCAGTTTATCCAGAAGGGGCAGCTACACCTTC.

There are a few counts of this clone. This rearrangement joins TRBV6-5 to TRBJ1-1, with D unresolved. The length of the CDR3 is 15 residues. The ends were cut back, 6 bases at V and 0 bases at J, with 14 bases in the middle. Germline loops: CDR1 MNHEY, CDR2 SVGAGI. The CDR3 coding sequence is TGTGCCAGCAGCCCCCGGCTGCGGATGAACACTGAAGCTTTCTTT. Protein product: CASSPRLRMNTEAFF.

This chain links TRBV5-5 with TRBJ2-2; 7 bases agree with TRBD2. CDR3 length equals 16 residues. The junction had 7 bases not matched to a gene; V was cut back by 0 bases and J by 5 bases. Germline loops: CDR1 SGHKS, CDR2 YYEKEE (reference sequence). CDR3 sequence reads: CASSLVVAGVTGELFF. CDR3 nucleotide sequence: TGTGCCAGCAGCTTGGTCGTCGCGGGAGTAACCGGGGAGCTGTTTTTT.

The V and J genes are TRBV6-5 and TRBJ2-3; D may be TRBD1 (5 bases). The V and J ends lost 6 bases and 4 bases respectively, with 11 bases between them. The CDR3 loop spans 13 amino acids. Germline V gene lookup returns CDR1 MNHEY and CDR2 SVGAGI. The CDR3 nucleotides are TGTGCCAGCAGAGTCCCCAGGGCAGATACGCAGTATTTT. This encodes CASRVPRADTQYF.

V gene TRBV4-1 combines with J gene TRBJ2-1; TRBD2 matches at 15 bases. The CDR3 totals 20 residues. CDR1 MGHRA and CDR2 YSYEKL come from the germline V gene. V lost 1 base and J lost 4; bases outside the gene matches: 11. CDR3 region: CASSQAGTSGRPEVYNEQFF. The DNA of the CDR3 is TGCGCCAGCAGCCAAGCCGGGACTAGCGGGAGGCCGGAGGTGTACAATGAGCAGTTCTTC.

The rearrangement joins TRBV7-9 to TRBJ2-7; D is unclear. V was trimmed by 1 base and J by 6 bases, leaving 7 bases between them. Germline V gene data show CDR1 as SEHNR and CDR2 as FQNEAQ (reference sequence). The CDR3 totals 12 residues. The CDR3 sequence: CASSLVRGEQYF. The CDR3 DNA follows: TGTGCCAGCAGCTTAGTCCGAGGCGAGCAGTACTTC.

The rearrangement joins TRBV4-3 to TRBJ1-1; 9 bases are shared with TRBD1. The V and J ends lost 0 bases and 8 bases, in that order; junction bases with no gene match: 7. Germline V CDR1 and CDR2: LGHNA, YSLEER. The CDR3 length is 15 residues. CDR3 bases: TGCGCCAGCAGCCAAGATAGAACAGGGGGCACAGAAGCTTTCTTT. Translating gives CASSQDRTGGTEAFF.

The rearrangement uses TRBV5-6 and TRBJ2-7, with 7 bases fitting TRBD2. The CDR3 length is 15 residues. J was trimmed by 1 base and V by 1 base; bases with no gene match: 5. CDR1 and CDR2 from the germline V gene are SGHDT and YYEEEE. CDR3 residues: CASSLLAGVSYEQYF. The CDR3 DNA sequence: TGTGCCAGCAGCTTGTTAGCGGGCGTTTCCTACGAGCAGTACTTC.

The chain recombines TRBV30 with TRBJ2-7; no clear D gene. Looked up from germline, CDR1 is GTSNPN and CDR2 is SVGIG (reference sequence). The germline V and J ends were trimmed by 0 bases and 0 bases, with 6 bases remaining between them. The CDR3 runs to 13 residues. The CDR3 bases are TGTGCCTGGAGTGTGGTCAGCTCCTACGAGCAGTACTTC. Translated, it gives CAWSVVSSYEQYF.

The V call is TRBV6-6, the J call TRBJ2-5; D unresolved. The CDR3 has 11 amino acids. V gave up 3 bases and J gave up 5 bases, with 4 bases separating them. From germline, CDR1 is MNHNY and CDR2 SVGAGI (reference sequence). CDR3 region: CASSYLETQYF. The CDR3 nucleotides are TGTGCCAGCAGTTATCTCGAGACCCAGTACTTC.